A selection of T cell receptor beta chains follows, all from one sample in a study of shared clonotypes between healthy human individuals. Assay used: immunoSEQ multiplex PCR; TCRdb lists only in-frame clones, some missing. The sample lists roughly 2 million clones, 90% to 95% seen once, with 0.1% to 0.15% in the top ten. The sample was naive CD4+ T cells sorted from blood. Receptor source: a man between 18 and 35 years old in good health. The CDR3 runs from the conserved cysteine through the conserved F or W. D genes are given only for firm matches. For some rows the clone size is stated as once, few or many, or as a class when expanded; others skip it.

clone size,V gene,J gene,D gene,CDR3 DNA,CDR3 protein
once,TRBV6-6,TRBJ1-6,-,TGTGCCAGCGGATCAGGATCACCCCTCCACTTT,CASGSGSPLHF
-,TRBV19,TRBJ2-2,-,TGTGCCAGTATTGACTGGGGGAACACCGGGGAGCTGTTTTTT,CASIDWGNTGELFF
-,TRBV5-1,TRBJ2-4,-,TGCGCCAGCAGCTATACCGGGACCCGCCAGGACATTCAGTACTTC,CASSYTGTRQDIQYF
once,TRBV7-9,TRBJ2-6,-,TGTGCCAGCAGCCTCGGGACGGGGTCGACCAACGTCCTGACTTTC,CASSLGTGSTNVLTF
-,TRBV10-3,TRBJ1-1,-,TGTGCCATCAGCGGGACGGTAAACACTGAAGCTTTCTTT,CAISGTVNTEAFF
-,TRBV10-2,TRBJ1-4,TRBD1,TGCGCCAGCAGTGACAGGGGGGGGCGTGAAAAACTGTTTTTT,CASSDRGGREKLFF
-,TRBV2,TRBJ1-2,-,TGTGCCGGGGCCCGGACACCTATCTATGGCTACACCTTC,CAGARTPIYGYTF
-,TRBV6-5,TRBJ2-1,-,TGTGCCAGCAGTTGGGCTCGGACGTTCAATGAGCAGTTCTTC,CASSWARTFNEQFF
-,TRBV5-1,TRBJ2-7,-,TGCGCCAGCAGCTTAATGACGGCTAGCGAGCAGTACTTC,CASSLMTASEQYF
-,TRBV29-1,TRBJ2-3,TRBD2,TGCAGCGTTGAGGCTAGCGGGGGACTCATAGATACGCAGTATTTT,CSVEASGGLIDTQYF
once,TRBV5-1,TRBJ2-5,-,TGCGCCAGCAGCTTGTCGTCCGTCAGAGAGACCCAGTACTTC,CASSLSSVRETQYF
-,TRBV6-5,TRBJ2-3,TRBD2,TGTGCCAGCACAGGACTAGCGGGGGGGCCGGATACGCAGTATTTT,CASTGLAGGPDTQYF
-,TRBV9,TRBJ1-4,TRBD1,TGTGCCAGCAGCGTAGCTTCACCGGCCAGGGGGAATGAAAAACTGTTTTTT,CASSVASPARGNEKLFF
-,TRBV28,TRBJ2-2,TRBD2,TGTGCCAGCAGTTTATGGGGAGGGCAGGTGAACACCGGGGAGCTGTTTTTT,CASSLWGGQVNTGELFF
-,TRBV30,TRBJ1-3,TRBD1,TGTGCCTGGGGAACAGGGGCCCGAAACACCATATATTTT,CAWGTGARNTIYF
-,TRBV6-1,TRBJ2-3,-,TGTGCCAGCAGTGAAGCGCTCGCGGGCCTAAGCACAGATACGCAGTATTTT,CASSEALAGLSTDTQYF
-,TRBV19,TRBJ2-1,TRBD2,TGTGCCAGTAGTAGTCTAGCGGGAAAGAACAATGAGCAGTTCTTC,CASSSLAGKNNEQFF
-,TRBV6-5,TRBJ2-1,-,TGTGCCAGCAGTTATGCGGGCGACGGTGAGCAGTTCTTC,CASSYAGDGEQFF
-,TRBV5-1,TRBJ2-7,TRBD1,TGCGCCAGCAGCTTAGCTCAGGGGGCGAGCTCCTACGAGCAGTACTTC,CASSLAQGASSYEQYF
-,TRBV6-1,TRBJ2-3,TRBD1,TGTGCCAGCAGCTTCCAGGGGGTCGGGACAGATACGCAGTATTTT,CASSFQGVGTDTQYF
-,TRBV5-6,TRBJ2-7,-,TGTGCCAGCAGCTTGGGCCAGCTTGGTTACGAGCAGTACTTC,CASSLGQLGYEQYF
-,TRBV7-2,TRBJ2-2,-,TGTGCCAGCAGCTACCGGGATTCGAACACCGGGGAGCTGTTTTTT,CASSYRDSNTGELFF
-,TRBV18,TRBJ2-1,TRBD2,TGTGCCAGCTCACCACCGGGACTAGCGGGTGAGCAGTTCTTC,CASSPPGLAGEQFF
once,TRBV6-5,TRBJ1-1,TRBD1,TGTGCCAGCAGTTACTCGGGACAGGGGACTGAAGCTTTCTTT,CASSYSGQGTEAFF
-,TRBV29-1,TRBJ1-4,-,TGCAGCATCCGGCTAGGGTTAAATGAAAAACTGTTTTTT,CSIRLGLNEKLFF
-,TRBV7-2,TRBJ1-2,-,TGTGCCAGCAGCTTTTCAGGGGTGAGAGGCTACACCTTC,CASSFSGVRGYTF
-,TRBV5-8,TRBJ1-4,-,TGTGCCAGCAGCTTGGATCGGGGGTTGGGTGAAAAACTGTTTTTT,CASSLDRGLGEKLFF
-,TRBV5-6,TRBJ2-5,TRBD1,TGTGCCAGCAGGTTCACCATTGACAGGGCTGGAGAGACCCAGTACTTC,CASRFTIDRAGETQYF
-,TRBV4-1,TRBJ2-1,TRBD2,TGCGCCAGCAGCAATCGGGAGGGACTAAGCTCCTACAATGAGCAGTTCTTC,CASSNREGLSSYNEQFF
once,TRBV6-1,TRBJ1-2,-,TGTGCCAGCAGTGACTTTGGGCAGGGAGGTCGCTACACCTTC,CASSDFGQGGRYTF
-,TRBV5-1,TRBJ1-1,-,TGCGCCAGCAGCATGGGCACCGACACTGAAGCTTTCTTT,CASSMGTDTEAFF
-,TRBV19,TRBJ1-5,-,TGTGCCAGTAGACGGGAGGATAGCAATCAGCCCCAGCATTTT,CASRREDSNQPQHF
once,TRBV4-3,TRBJ1-2,-,TGCGCCAGCAGCCAAGATTTGACCGCTGTGGGTGGCTACACCTTC,CASSQDLTAVGGYTF
-,TRBV18,TRBJ2-7,-,TGTGCCAGCTCACCACCCGGACGGAGCTCCTACGAGCAGTACTTC,CASSPPGRSSYEQYF
few,TRBV23-1,TRBJ1-1,-,TGCGCCAGCAGTCAATCTTGGACTGAAGCTTTCTTT,CASSQSWTEAFF
-,TRBV5-1,TRBJ1-1,-,TGCGCCAGCAGCATAAAACCGGCGACGGGAAGTCTTACTGAAGCTTTCTTT,CASSIKPATGSLTEAFF
-,TRBV6-4,TRBJ1-1,-,TGTGCCAGCAGTGGGGAGGTGAACACTGAAGCTTTCTTT,CASSGEVNTEAFF
-,TRBV2,TRBJ2-7,-,TGTGCCAGCAGTTCGGTCGCCGATTACGAGCAGTACTTC,CASSSVADYEQYF
-,TRBV5-1,TRBJ1-1,-,TGCGCCAGCAGCTTGGAGGGGAGGAGGAACACTGAAGCTTTCTTT,CASSLEGRRNTEAFF
-,TRBV5-1,TRBJ2-2,-,TGCGCCAGCAGCTTGTCCGGAGACACCGGGGAGCTGTTTTTT,CASSLSGDTGELFF
-,TRBV5-1,TRBJ2-7,TRBD1,TGCGCCAGCAGCTTAACGACAGGGGGCTACGAGCAGTACTTC,CASSLTTGGYEQYF
-,TRBV11-2,TRBJ2-1,-,TGTGCCAGCAGCTTAGAGGCAGCTGCCTACAATGAGCAGTTCTTC,CASSLEAAAYNEQFF
-,TRBV5-1,TRBJ2-2,-,TGCGCCAGCAGCCTGGACACGGGGAACACCGGGGAGCTGTTTTTT,CASSLDTGNTGELFF
-,TRBV6-5,TRBJ1-1,-,TGTGCCAGCAGTTCCGACAGACTGAACACTGAAGCTTTCTTT,CASSSDRLNTEAFF
-,TRBV21-1,TRBJ1-5,-,TGTGCCAGCAGCCAAGCCCTGAATCAGCCCCAGCATTTT,CASSQALNQPQHF
-,TRBV5-6,TRBJ1-3,-,TGTGCCAGCAGCCAGGGGACGGGCTCTGGAAACACCATATATTTT,CASSQGTGSGNTIYF
-,TRBV9,TRBJ2-2,TRBD2,TGTGCCAGCGGGACTAGCTGGACCGGGGAGCTGTTTTTT,CASGTSWTGELFF
-,TRBV28,TRBJ2-7,TRBD2,TGTGCCAGCAGTCCCACTAGCGGGAGTATCGCCGAGCAGTACTTC,CASSPTSGSIAEQYF
-,TRBV20-1,TRBJ2-5,-,TGCAGTGCTTTCTTGGGCCCCCAGTACTTC,CSAFLGPQYF
-,TRBV6-5,TRBJ2-1,-,TGTGCCAGCAGCGGGATCGCCGAAGGTGAGCAGTTCTTC,CASSGIAEGEQFF
-,TRBV6-1,TRBJ2-2,-,TGTGCCAGCCAAAGGTCCCTAATGAACACCGGGGAGCTGTTTTTT,CASQRSLMNTGELFF
once,TRBV4-1,TRBJ2-1,TRBD2,TGCGCCAGCAGCCATTTTAGCGGGAGCTACAATGAGCAGTTCTTC,CASSHFSGSYNEQFF
-,TRBV28,TRBJ2-7,TRBD1,TGTGCCAGCAGCAAAATGACCGATGACCGGGACAGGGACTTC,CASSKMTDDRDRDF
-,TRBV29-1,TRBJ1-1,TRBD1,TGCAGCGTCGGGGACAGGGCGGGAAACACTGAAGCTTTCTTT,CSVGDRAGNTEAFF
-,TRBV6-1,TRBJ1-1,-,TGTGCCAGTCGCACCGGGACAAAGAACACTGAAGCTTTCTTT,CASRTGTKNTEAFF